This TCR beta chain was profiled in a study of blood T cells in healthy people across ages. A second about 7 to 11 cycle PCR used barcoded and J-beta primers. TCRdb used MiXCR to reprocess the 5' RACE reads, holding one entry per CDR3 protein. The repertoire holds roughly 1,000,000 distinct CDR3 sequences, with less than 25% as singletons. The CDR3 runs 15 residues. V was pared by 3 bases and J by 7 bases, with 9 bases of the junction left unmatched. Germline-derived CDR1 and CDR2 are SQVTM and ANQGSEA. The table lists this clonotype with a few counts. This sample was also put to use in a study of T cells of mothers and their children.

Sequencing was performed on blood. The V call is TRBV29-1, the J call TRBJ2-1; 10 bases agree with TRBD2. The clonotype originates from a girl aged 2-9 years in good health. The CDR3 region has the DNA TGCAGCGTTGAGGTTAGCGGGAGGTTGAGGAATGAGCAGTTCTTC. Amino acid sequence: CSVEVSGRLRNEQFF.